This T cell receptor (beta chain) is drawn from a study of blood T cell repertoires in COVID-19. At the level of the study: From the United States, Italy and Spain came samples of acute and convalescent COVID-19.

As handled by the study authors: Nucleated cell number was recorded as an estimate derived from reference gene primer amplification. Some clones are missing from TCRdb's copy, which holds only in-frame ones; the method was immunoSEQ multiplex PCR. V and J calls and clone size come straight from that table; D and trimming were deduced from the DNA. The sample lists hundreds of thousands of clones, more than 70% occurring once. The CDR3 runs 13 residues. The germline CDR1 and CDR2 sequences are SGHDT and YYEEEE. On this clone itself: The junction departs from the called germline gene at one end, perhaps through a read error.

Material: peripheral blood. This clonotype was sampled from a woman aged 45-60 years with acute or convalescent COVID-19. The chain has TRBV5-6 and TRBJ1-2, with a tentative D call TRBD1 (5 bases). This CDR3 reads CASSPTPGLSVAF. The DNA for the CDR3 is TGTGCCAGCAGCCCGACCCCGGGACTGAGCGTAGCCTTC.